Each of the 12 T cell receptor beta chains below was sequenced from the same sample in a study of read filtering for tumor transcriptome and immune sequencing. From about 0.4 ug of RNA, a library with molecular barcoded alpha/delta and beta/gamma adaptors was made. TCRdb re-analysed the reads in MiXCR, keeping a single row per CDR3 protein. The sample has approximately 37,000 distinct CDR3 sequences; 12% to 15% are singletons. The sequenced sample consisted of a population of CD138-negative cells sorted from bone marrow. These receptors all stem from a donor at least 40 years old with multiple myeloma.

In its sample, this clonotype was seen many times. J is TRBJ2-6 and V is TRBV11-2; D not resolved. The length of the CDR3 is 14 residues. CDR1 and CDR2 (germline): SGHAT, FQNNGV. V lost 1 base to trimming and J lost 3 bases, with 4 bases between them. The CDR3 loop reads CASSLAFGANVLTF. The CDR3 DNA reads as TGTGCCAGCAGCTTAGCTTTTGGGGCCAACGTCCTGACTTTC.

The sample holds many counts of this clonotype. This sequence joins TRBV2 and TRBJ1-1; perhaps TRBD1 as D (6 bases). From germline, CDR1 is SNHLY and CDR2 FYNNEI. This CDR3 contains 13 residues. The ends were cut back, 6 bases at V and 7 bases at J, with 15 bases in the middle. Written as DNA, the CDR3 is TGTGCCAGCAGGCCGGACAGTCGAATTGAAGCTTTCTTT. Translating it yields CASRPDSRIEAFF.

This clonotype was detected ten times or more. This chain uses TRBV18 with TRBJ1-5, with D perhaps matching TRBD1 (5 bases). V was pared by 2 bases and J by 3 bases, with 14 bases between. CDR3 length equals 16 residues. The germline V gene has CDR1 KGHSH and CDR2 LQKENI. The DNA of the CDR3 is TGTGCCAGCTCACCAGACATGGGGACTTCCAATCAGCCCCAGCATTTT. The encoded protein is CASSPDMGTSNQPQHF.

This clonotype came up many times. V and J are TRBV7-8 and TRBJ1-1; no firm D call. V was shortened by 4 bases and J by 11 bases, with 17 bases between the two germline ends. CDR1 and CDR2 from the germline V gene are SGHVS and FQNEAQ. The CDR3 runs 13 residues. CDR3 DNA: TGTGCCAGCAGCTCAACCGGGTCCATCGATGCTTTCTTT. It translates to CASSSTGSIDAFF. Drawing the rest from reference TRBV7-8 and TRBJ1-1, the complete variable domain is GAGVSQSPRYKVAKRGQDVALRCDPISGHVSLFWYQQALGQGPEFLTYFQNEAQLDKSGLPSDRFFAERPEGSVSTLKIQRTQQEDSAVYLCASSSTGSIDAFFGQGTRLTVV.

This clonotype was observed at least ten times. The chain carries TRBV7-9 and TRBJ1-2, with D perhaps TRBD1 (5 bases). V lost 2 bases and J lost 6, with 10 bases in between. The CDR3 is 13 residues long. From germline, CDR1 is SEHNR and CDR2 FQNEAQ (reference sequence). For the CDR3, the DNA is TGTGCCAGCAGCTTAAGGGGTTTCGATGGCTACACCTTC. As protein: CASSLRGFDGYTF. The full variable domain, completed using reference TRBV7-9 and TRBJ1-2, is DTGVSQNPRHKITKRGQNVTFRCDPISEHNRLYWYRQTLGQGPEFLTYFQNEAQLEKSRLLSDRFSAERPKGSFSTLEIQRTEQGDSAMYLCASSLRGFDGYTFGSGTRLTVV.

This clonotype was found many times. The chain uses TRBV6-2 or TRBV6-3 and TRBJ2-3; D gene ambiguous. Germline V CDR1 and CDR2: MNHEY, SVGEGT. Trimming took off 1 base at V and 4 bases at J, with 6 bases between the two ends. This CDR3 spans 13 amino acids. Here the CDR3 DNA reads TGTGCCAGCAGTTACTTATTCCCAGATACGCAGTATTTT. Translated, it gives CASSYLFPDTQYF.

This clonotype was picked up a small number of times. This rearrangement joins TRBV20-1 to TRBJ1-4; D is unresolved. This CDR3 has 13 residues. The V end was cut by 5 bases, the J end by 2 bases, with 9 bases between. Germline V CDR1 and CDR2: DFQATT, SNEGSKA (reference sequence). The CDR3 DNA follows: TGCAGTGCTTTGCCCGGGACTAATGAAAAACTGTTTTTT. It translates to CSALPGTNEKLFF.

The J gene is TRBJ1-6, the V gene TRBV5-4; D not certain. The CDR3 runs 16 residues. Trimming removed 1 base from V and 8 bases from J, with 16 bases in between. Germline V gives CDR1 SGHNT, CDR2 YYREEE (reference sequence). CDR3 sequence reads: CASSLIENMRYSPLHF. CDR3 DNA: TGTGCCAGCAGCTTGATTGAAAACATGAGATATTCACCCCTCCACTTT.

This clonotype has ten or more counts. The V and J genes are TRBV4-3 and TRBJ1-2; D is possibly TRBD1 (5 bases). This CDR3 has 15 amino acids. Germline-derived CDR1 and CDR2 are LGHNA and YSLEER. V lost 2 bases to trimming and J lost 5 bases, with 15 bases between them. In nucleotides, the CDR3 is TGCGCCAGCAGCCAACAGGCGGGGACTACGTATGGCTACACCTTC. Protein sequence: CASSQQAGTTYGYTF.

Comments on this clonotype: This sequence is one base from a far larger clone and is likely a read error. The gene calls are TRBV11-3 and TRBJ2-7; TRBD1 or TRBD2 may be the D gene (5 bases each). Germline V lookup: CDR1 SGHNT, CDR2 YENEEA. The length of the CDR3 is 15 residues. The V and J ends lost 2 bases and 4 bases respectively, with 15 bases between them. CDR3 region: CASSLSPGRGYEQYF. The DNA for the CDR3 is TGTGCCAGCAGCTTATCCCCGGGACGGGGTTACGAGCAGTACTTC.

There are many counts of this clonotype. V is TRBV6-6 and J is TRBJ1-5; a possible D gene is TRBD1 (6 bases). The CDR3 is 15 residues long. With 7 bases removed from V and 1 base from J, the gap between germline ends came to 14 bases. Per the germline V gene, CDR1 is MNHNY and CDR2 is SVGAGI (reference sequence). The CDR3 sequence is CASTLQGGSNQPQHF. The CDR3 DNA is TGTGCCAGCACGTTACAGGGCGGGAGCAATCAGCCCCAGCATTTT.

The rearrangement joins TRBV29-1 to TRBJ2-1; D possibly corresponds to TRBD2 (7 bases). The V end was cut by 5 bases, the J end by 9 bases, with 14 bases between. Germline values: CDR1 SQVTM, CDR2 ANQGSEA. This CDR3 has 12 residues. The CDR3 region has the DNA TGCAGCGTTAGCGCGGGGGCGATTGAGCAGTTCTTC. Protein: CSVSAGAIEQFF.